The source of this T cell receptor (beta chain) is a study of control samples from healthy donors and cancer patients. This table comes from immunoSEQ multiplex PCR, and its TCRdb copy is limited to in-frame clones, with some not included. The sample consists of about 90,000 clones, approximately 95% of them appearing once. Germline-derived CDR1 and CDR2 are MNHEY and SVGAGI. The CDR3 covers 14 residues. Trimming cost V 8 bases and J 0 bases, with 10 bases left between them. The V call is TRBV6-5, the J call TRBJ1-4, with D possibly being TRBD1 (5 bases). The sequenced sample was blood. This sequence originates from a young woman in good health. CDR3: CASGQGTTNEKLFF. CDR3 DNA sequence: TGTGCCAGCGGGCAGGGTACAACTAATGAAAAACTGTTTTTT.